Below, 3 T cell receptor beta chains from the same sample are listed, as sequenced in a study of shared clonotypes between healthy human individuals. Repertoires were generated with immunoSEQ multiplex PCR, while TCRdb's copy carries only in-frame clones and drops some. The repertoire holds some 690,000 clones, with roughly 88% as singletons. The sample comprised memory CD8+ T cells from PBMCs. Stated subset: CD45RO+ cells pooled with CCR7-negative TemRA cells. The receptors originated from a man in his late teens or twenties in good health. Some clones in this sample may be carry-over from other donors' samples.

This chain links TRBV10-3 with TRBJ2-7; possibly TRBD1 for D (6 bases). The germline CDR1 and CDR2 sequences are ENHRY and SYGVKD. V was clipped by 7 bases and J by 4 bases, with 17 bases between them. The CDR3 consists of 14 residues. CDR3 in DNA: TGTGCCATCAACCGGGAACAGGGAGAATACGAGCAGTACTTC. This sequence encodes CAINREQGEYEQYF.

V usage is TRBV27 and J usage is TRBJ2-2; TRBD1 agrees at 12 bases. CDR3 size: 19 residues. Germline V lookup: CDR1 MNHEY, CDR2 SMNVEV (reference sequence). V lost 1 base and J lost 4; bases outside the gene matches: 10. The CDR3 nucleotides read TGTGCCAGCAGTTTATTAGGTCCGGGACAGGGGGCCGCCACCGGGGAGCTGTTTTTT. Translating it yields CASSLLGPGQGAATGELFF.

This clone was seen repeatedly, ten times or more. The sample has other DNA sequences that encode this CDR3 too. The chain links TRBV7-9 to TRBJ2-7; the D is unclear. Germline V gene sequence: CDR1 SEHNR, CDR2 FQNEAQ (reference sequence). The CDR3 has 12 amino acids. Trimming cost V 2 bases and J 2 bases, with 4 bases left between them. The CDR3, as DNA: TGTGCCAGCAGCTTAAGGGCCTACGAGCAGTACTTC. Translating gives CASSLRAYEQYF.